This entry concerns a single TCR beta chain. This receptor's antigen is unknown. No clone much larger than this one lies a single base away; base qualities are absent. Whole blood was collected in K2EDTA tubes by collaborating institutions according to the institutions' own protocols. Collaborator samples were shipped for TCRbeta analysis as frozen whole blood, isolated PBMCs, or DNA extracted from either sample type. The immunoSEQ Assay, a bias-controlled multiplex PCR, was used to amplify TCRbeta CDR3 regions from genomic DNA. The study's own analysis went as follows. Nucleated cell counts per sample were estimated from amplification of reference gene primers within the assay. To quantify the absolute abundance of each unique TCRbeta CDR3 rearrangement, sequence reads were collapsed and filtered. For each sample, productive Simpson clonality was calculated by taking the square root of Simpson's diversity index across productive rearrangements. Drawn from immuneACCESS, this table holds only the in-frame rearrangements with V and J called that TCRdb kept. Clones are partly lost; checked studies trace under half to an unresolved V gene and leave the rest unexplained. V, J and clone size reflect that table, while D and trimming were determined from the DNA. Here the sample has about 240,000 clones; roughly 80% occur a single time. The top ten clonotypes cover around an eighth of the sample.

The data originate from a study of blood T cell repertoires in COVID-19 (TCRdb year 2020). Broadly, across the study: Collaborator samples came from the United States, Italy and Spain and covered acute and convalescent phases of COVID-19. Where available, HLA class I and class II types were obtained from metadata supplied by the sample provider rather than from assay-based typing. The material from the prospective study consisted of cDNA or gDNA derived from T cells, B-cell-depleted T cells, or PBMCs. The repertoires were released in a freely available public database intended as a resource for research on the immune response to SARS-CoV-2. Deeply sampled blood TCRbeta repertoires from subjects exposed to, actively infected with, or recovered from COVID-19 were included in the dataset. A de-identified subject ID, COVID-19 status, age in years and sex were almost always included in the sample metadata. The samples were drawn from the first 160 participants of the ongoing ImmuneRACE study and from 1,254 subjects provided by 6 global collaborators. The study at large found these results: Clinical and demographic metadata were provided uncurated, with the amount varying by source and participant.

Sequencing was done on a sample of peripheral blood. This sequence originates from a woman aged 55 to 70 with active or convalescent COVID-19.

In nucleotide form, the sequence is TGTGCCAGCAGCCCTAGCGGGACCTCCTACAATGAGCAGTTCTTC. The resulting protein is CASSPSGTSYNEQFF. The sequence joins TRBV7-9 to TRBJ2-1, and TRBD2 matches 9 of the central bases. The CDR3 sequence holds 15 residues, the cysteine and phenylalanine included. Only the CDR3 portion is preserved as DNA: 45 bases, with reading frame beginning at the first base. Clipping removes 5 bases from V and 0 bases from J, with 2 as the unmatched junction base count. From a lookup of the germline V gene (reference sequence), CDR1 and CDR2 are SEHNR and FQNEAQ. With the portions outside the CDR3 filled from the reference TRBV7-9 and TRBJ2-1 genes, the complete variable region becomes DTGVSQNPRHKITKRGQNVTFRCDPISEHNRLYWYRQTLGQGPEFLTYFQNEAQLEKSRLLSDRFSAERPKGSFSTLEIQRTEQGDSAMYLCASSPSGTSYNEQFFGPGTRLTVL.